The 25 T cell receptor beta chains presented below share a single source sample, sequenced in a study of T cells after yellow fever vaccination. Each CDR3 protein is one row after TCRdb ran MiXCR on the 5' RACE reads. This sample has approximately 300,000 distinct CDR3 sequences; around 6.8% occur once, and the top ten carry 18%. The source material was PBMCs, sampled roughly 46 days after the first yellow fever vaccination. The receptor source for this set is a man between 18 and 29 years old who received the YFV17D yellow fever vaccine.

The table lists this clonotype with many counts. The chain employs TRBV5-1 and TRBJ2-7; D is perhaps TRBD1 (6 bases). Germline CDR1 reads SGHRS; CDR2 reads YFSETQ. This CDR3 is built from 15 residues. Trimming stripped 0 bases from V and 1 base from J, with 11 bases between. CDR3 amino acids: CASSLAAGDSYEQYF. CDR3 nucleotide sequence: TGCGCCAGCAGCTTGGCGGCAGGGGATTCCTACGAGCAGTACTTC.

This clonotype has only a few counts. The DNA for the CDR3 is TGTGCCAGCAGCTTAAAGGACGGTTACAATCAGCCCCAGCATTTT. This translates into CASSLKDGYNQPQHF. The rearrangement uses TRBV7-6 and TRBJ1-5; no reliable D call. Trimming removed 2 bases from V and 3 bases from J, with 11 bases in between. The CDR3 sequence is 15 residues long. The V gene's germline CDR1 is SGHVS and CDR2 FNYEAQ.

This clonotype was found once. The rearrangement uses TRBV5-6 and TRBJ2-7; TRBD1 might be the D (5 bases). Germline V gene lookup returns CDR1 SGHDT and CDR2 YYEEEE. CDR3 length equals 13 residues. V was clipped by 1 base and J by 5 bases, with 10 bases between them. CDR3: CASSLTRAHEQYF. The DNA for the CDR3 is TGTGCCAGCAGCTTGACCAGGGCACACGAGCAGTACTTC.

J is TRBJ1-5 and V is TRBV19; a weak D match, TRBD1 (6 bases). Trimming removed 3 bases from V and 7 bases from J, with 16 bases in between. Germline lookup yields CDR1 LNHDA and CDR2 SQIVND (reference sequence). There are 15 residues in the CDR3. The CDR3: CASSIRPGGLQPQHF. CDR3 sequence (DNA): TGTGCCAGTAGTATTCGCCCGGGGGGCCTACAGCCCCAGCATTTT.

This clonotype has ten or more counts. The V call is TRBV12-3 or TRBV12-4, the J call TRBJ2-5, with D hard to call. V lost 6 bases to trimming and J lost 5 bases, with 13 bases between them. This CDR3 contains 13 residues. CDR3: CASRYTGWETQYF. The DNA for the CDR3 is TGTGCCAGCAGGTATACTGGGTGGGAGACCCAGTACTTC.

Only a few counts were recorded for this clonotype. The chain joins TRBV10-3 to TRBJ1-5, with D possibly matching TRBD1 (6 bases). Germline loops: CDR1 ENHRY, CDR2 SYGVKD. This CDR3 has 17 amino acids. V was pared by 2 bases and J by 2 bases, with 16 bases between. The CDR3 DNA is TGTGCCATCAGTGAGCCGACAGGTAGGAAGGGCAATCAGCCCCAGCATTTT. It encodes CAISEPTGRKGNQPQHF.

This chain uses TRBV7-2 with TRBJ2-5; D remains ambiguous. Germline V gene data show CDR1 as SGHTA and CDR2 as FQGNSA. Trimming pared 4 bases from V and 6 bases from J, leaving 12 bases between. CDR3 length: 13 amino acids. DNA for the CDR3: TGTGCCAGCAGCTCCCCCCCTGGGAAGACCCAGTACTTC. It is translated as CASSSPPGKTQYF. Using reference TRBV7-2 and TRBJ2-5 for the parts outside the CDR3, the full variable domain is GAGVSQSPSNKVTEKGKDVELRCDPISGHTALYWYRQSLGQGLEFLIYFQGNSAPDKSGLPSDRFSAERTGGSVSTLTIQRTQQEDSAVYLCASSSPPGKTQYFGPGTRLLVL.

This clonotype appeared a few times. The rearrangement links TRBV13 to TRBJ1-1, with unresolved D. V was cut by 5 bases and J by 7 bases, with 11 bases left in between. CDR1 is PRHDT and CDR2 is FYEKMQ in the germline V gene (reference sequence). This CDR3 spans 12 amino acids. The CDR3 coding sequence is TGTGCCAGCAGCACGACCCCAAATGAAGCTTTCTTT. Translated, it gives CASSTTPNEAFF.

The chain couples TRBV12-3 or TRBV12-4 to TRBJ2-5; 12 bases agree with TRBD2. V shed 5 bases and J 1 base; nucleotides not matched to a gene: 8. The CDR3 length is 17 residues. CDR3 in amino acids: CASSPPPSGGGQETQYF. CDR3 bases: TGTGCCAGCAGTCCCCCCCCTAGCGGGGGGGGCCAAGAGACCCAGTACTTC.

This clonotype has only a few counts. In nucleotides, the CDR3 is TGTGCCAGCAGCTTAGAAAGGGCGGGCTGGAGGAGCTACACCTTC. Translated: CASSLERAGWRSYTF. The gene calls are TRBV7-8 and TRBJ1-2; D ambiguous. The V end was cut by 1 base, the J end by 9 bases, with 18 bases between. CDR3 size: 15 residues. CDR1 and CDR2 from the germline V gene are SGHVS and FQNEAQ.

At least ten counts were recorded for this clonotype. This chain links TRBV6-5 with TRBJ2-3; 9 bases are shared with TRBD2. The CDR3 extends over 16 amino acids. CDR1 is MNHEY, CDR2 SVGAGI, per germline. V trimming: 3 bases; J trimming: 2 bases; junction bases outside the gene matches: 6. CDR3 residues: CASSYWLAGPTDTQYF. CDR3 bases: TGTGCCAGCAGTTATTGGCTAGCGGGGCCCACAGATACGCAGTATTTT.

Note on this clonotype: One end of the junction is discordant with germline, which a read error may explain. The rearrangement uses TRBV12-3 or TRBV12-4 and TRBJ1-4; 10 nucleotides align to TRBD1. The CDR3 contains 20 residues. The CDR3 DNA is TGTGACAGCAGTTACGATACCGGGACAGGGGACTTTGCAACTAATGAAAAACTGTTTTTT. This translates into CDSSYDTGTGDFATNEKLFF.

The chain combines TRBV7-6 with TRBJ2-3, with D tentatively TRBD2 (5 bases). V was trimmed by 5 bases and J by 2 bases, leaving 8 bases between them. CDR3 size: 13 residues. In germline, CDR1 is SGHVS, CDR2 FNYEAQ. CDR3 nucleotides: TGTGCCAGCAGCGGACTTAACACAGATACGCAGTATTTT. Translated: CASSGLNTDTQYF.

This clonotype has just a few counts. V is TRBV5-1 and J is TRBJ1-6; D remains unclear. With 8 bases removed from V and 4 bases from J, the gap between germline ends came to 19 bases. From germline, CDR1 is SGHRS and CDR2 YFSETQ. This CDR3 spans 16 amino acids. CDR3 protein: CASKILPDLYNSPLHF. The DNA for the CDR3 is TGCGCCAGTAAAATTCTCCCGGACCTTTATAATTCACCCCTCCACTTT.

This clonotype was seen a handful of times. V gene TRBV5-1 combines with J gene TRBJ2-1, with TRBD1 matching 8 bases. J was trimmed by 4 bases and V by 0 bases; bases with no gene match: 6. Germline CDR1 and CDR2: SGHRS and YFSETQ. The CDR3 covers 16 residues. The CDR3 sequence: CASSLVPGQEYNEQFF. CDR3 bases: TGCGCCAGCAGCTTGGTCCCGGGACAGGAATACAATGAGCAGTTCTTC.

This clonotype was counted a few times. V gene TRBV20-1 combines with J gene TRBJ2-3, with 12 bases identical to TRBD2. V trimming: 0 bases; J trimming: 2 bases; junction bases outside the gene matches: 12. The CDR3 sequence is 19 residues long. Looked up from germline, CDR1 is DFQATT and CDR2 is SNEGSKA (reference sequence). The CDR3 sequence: CSARDHGYGLAGPTDTQYF. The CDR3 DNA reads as TGCAGTGCTAGAGATCACGGGTATGGACTAGCGGGGCCCACAGATACGCAGTATTTT.

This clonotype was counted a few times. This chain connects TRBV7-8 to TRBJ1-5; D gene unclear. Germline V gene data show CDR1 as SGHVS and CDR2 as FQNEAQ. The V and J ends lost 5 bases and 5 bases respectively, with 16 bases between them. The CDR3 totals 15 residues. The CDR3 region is CASSQTEGGHQPQHF. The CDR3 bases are TGTGCCAGCAGCCAAACTGAAGGCGGCCATCAGCCCCAGCATTTT.

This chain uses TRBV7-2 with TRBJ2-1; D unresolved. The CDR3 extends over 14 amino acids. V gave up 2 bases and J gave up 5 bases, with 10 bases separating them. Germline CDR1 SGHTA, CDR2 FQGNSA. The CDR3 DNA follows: TGTGCCAGCAGCTTACGCCGAATTAACAATGAGCAGTTCTTC. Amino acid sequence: CASSLRRINNEQFF.

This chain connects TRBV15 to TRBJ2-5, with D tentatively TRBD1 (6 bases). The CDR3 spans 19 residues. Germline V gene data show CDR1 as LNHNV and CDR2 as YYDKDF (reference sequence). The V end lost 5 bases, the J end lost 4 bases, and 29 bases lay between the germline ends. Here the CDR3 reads CATSPGSWTDRALGETQYF. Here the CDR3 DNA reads TGTGCCACCAGCCCCGGGTCCTGGACAGACCGTGCCCTTGGAGAGACCCAGTACTTC.

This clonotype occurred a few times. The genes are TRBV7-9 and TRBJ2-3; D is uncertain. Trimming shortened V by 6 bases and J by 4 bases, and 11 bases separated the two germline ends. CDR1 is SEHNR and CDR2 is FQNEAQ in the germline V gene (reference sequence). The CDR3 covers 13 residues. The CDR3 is CASSTGAPDTQYF. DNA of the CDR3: TGTGCCAGCAGTACGGGCGCCCCAGATACGCAGTATTTT.

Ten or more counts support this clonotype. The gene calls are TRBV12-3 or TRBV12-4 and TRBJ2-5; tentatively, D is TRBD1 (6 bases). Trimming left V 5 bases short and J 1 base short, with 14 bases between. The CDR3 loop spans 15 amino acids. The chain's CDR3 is CASSRTTGLQETQYF. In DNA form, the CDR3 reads TGTGCCAGCAGTCGCACAACAGGGCTCCAAGAGACCCAGTACTTC.

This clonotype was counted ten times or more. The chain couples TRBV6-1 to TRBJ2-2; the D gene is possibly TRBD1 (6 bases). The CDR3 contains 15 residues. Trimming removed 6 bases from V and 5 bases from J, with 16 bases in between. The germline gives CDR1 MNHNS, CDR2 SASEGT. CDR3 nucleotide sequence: TGTGCCAGCAGAAACATGGGGGCTGGGACCGGGGAGCTGTTTTTT. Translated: CASRNMGAGTGELFF.

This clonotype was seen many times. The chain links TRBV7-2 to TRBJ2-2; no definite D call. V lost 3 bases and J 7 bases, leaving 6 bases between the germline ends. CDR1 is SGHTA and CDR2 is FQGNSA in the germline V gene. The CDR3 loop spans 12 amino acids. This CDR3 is CASSLGHGELFF. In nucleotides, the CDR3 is TGTGCCAGCAGCTTGGGTCACGGGGAGCTGTTTTTT.

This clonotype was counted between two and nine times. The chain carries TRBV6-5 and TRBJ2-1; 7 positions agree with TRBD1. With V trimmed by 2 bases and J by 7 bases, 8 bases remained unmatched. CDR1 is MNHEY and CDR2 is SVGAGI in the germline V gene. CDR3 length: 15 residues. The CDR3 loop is CASSYPTTGKNEQFF. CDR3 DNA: TGTGCCAGCAGTTACCCCACGACAGGGAAGAATGAGCAGTTCTTC.

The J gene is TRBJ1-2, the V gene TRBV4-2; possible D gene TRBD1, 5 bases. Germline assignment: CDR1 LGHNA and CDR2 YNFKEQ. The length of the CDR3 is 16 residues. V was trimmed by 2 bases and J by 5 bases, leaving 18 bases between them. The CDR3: CASSQLDPGFGYGYTF. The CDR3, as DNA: TGTGCCAGCAGCCAACTCGACCCAGGGTTTGGGTATGGCTACACCTTC.